This T cell receptor (beta chain) was found in a study of a mutant IDH1 vaccine in newly diagnosed glioma. Time point in this sample: baseline, week 1 (first vaccination visit). Treatment in this sample: pre-vaccination baseline after standard-of-care therapy. Trimming at V came to 1 base and at J to 4 bases, leaving 0 bases not matched to a gene. In germline, CDR1 is SGHVS, CDR2 FNYEAQ. The CDR3 contains 15 residues. Assay: immunoSEQ multiplex PCR; the TCRdb copy retains only in-frame clones and omits some. The profile shows 99,000 or so clones, about 90% of them singletons. This TCR was recovered from a woman aged 50 to 60 with glioma. The rearrangement joins TRBV7-6 to TRBJ2-3, with 12 bases lining up with TRBD2. Sequenced here: PBMCs, sampled from a glioma patient treated with radiotherapy, temozolomide or both. In nucleotides, the CDR3 is TGTGCCAGCAGCTTAGGACTAGCGGGAGCAGATACGCAGTATTTT. Protein: CASSLGLAGADTQYF. Variable domain in full (rest from reference TRBV7-6 and TRBJ2-3): GAGVSQSPRYKVTKRGQDVALRCDPISGHVSLYWYRQALGQGPEFLTYFNYEAQQDKSGLPNDRFSAERPEGSISTLTIQRTEQRDSAMYRCASSLGLAGADTQYFGPGTRLTVL.